The 20 T cell receptor beta chains in this list originate from one sample, sequenced in a study of T cell clones after liver transplantation. This table comes from immunoSEQ multiplex PCR, and its TCRdb copy is limited to in-frame clones, with some not included. This sample has about 74,000 clones; approximately 80% occur once, and the top ten carry over 0.45%. Sample: CD4+ T cells from blood, taken before liver transplant. Receptors originate from a human donor who received a liver transplant.

This clone was counted once. The chain carries TRBV7-2 and TRBJ2-3; TRBD2 aligns across 7 bases. Germline CDR1 SGHTA, CDR2 FQGNSA. The CDR3 is 18 amino acids. Losses at the gene ends were 2 bases for V and 2 bases for J; bases not matched to a gene: 13. The CDR3 bases are TGTGCCAGCAGCTTACCCGGGGGGACTCCTTATTACACAGATACGCAGTATTTT. Translated: CASSLPGGTPYYTDTQYF.

The chain is built from TRBV7-2 and TRBJ1-2; D unresolved. V lost 5 bases and J 0 bases, leaving 13 bases between the germline ends. CDR1 is SGHTA, CDR2 FQGNSA, per germline. The CDR3 consists of 15 residues. The CDR3 DNA sequence: TGTGCCAGCAGCCTACACCGACCCTCTAACTATGGCTACACCTTC. The encoded protein is CASSLHRPSNYGYTF. Combining the CDR3 with reference TRBV7-2 and TRBJ1-2 gives the whole variable domain GAGVSQSPSNKVTEKGKDVELRCDPISGHTALYWYRQSLGQGLEFLIYFQGNSAPDKSGLPSDRFSAERTGGSVSTLTIQRTQQEDSAVYLCASSLHRPSNYGYTFGSGTRLTVV.

The rearrangement uses TRBV7-9 and TRBJ2-1; 7 bases fit TRBD2. The ends lost 5 bases at V and 4 bases at J; junction bases unmatched: 5. This CDR3 region has 14 residues. Germline V gene lookup returns CDR1 SEHNR and CDR2 FQNEAQ (reference sequence). As DNA, the CDR3 is TGTGCCAGCAGCCCAAAGCGGGGTTACAATGAGCAGTTCTTC. Its translation: CASSPKRGYNEQFF.

V is TRBV11-2 and J is TRBJ1-1, with TRBD1 as a possible D gene (6 bases). CDR3 length equals 15 residues. V shed 5 bases and J shed 1 base, with 14 bases lying between them. The germline gives CDR1 SGHAT, CDR2 FQNNGV. CDR3 in amino acids: CASSPWGLPNTEAFF. CDR3 sequence (DNA): TGTGCCAGCAGCCCCTGGGGGCTCCCGAACACTGAAGCTTTCTTT.

The chain is built from TRBV5-4 and TRBJ2-1; TRBD2 aligns across 10 bases. The CDR3 runs 14 residues. Germline V CDR1 and CDR2: SGHNT, YYREEE (reference sequence). V shed 3 bases, J shed 8 bases, and the junction held 5 bases outside the gene matches. The CDR3 sequence is CASSSGLAPDEQFF. CDR3 DNA sequence: TGTGCCAGCAGCTCGGGACTAGCGCCTGATGAGCAGTTCTTC.

V gene TRBV5-1 combines with J gene TRBJ2-1; 8 bases are a match to TRBD1. J lost 5 bases, V lost 4 bases, and 5 bases had no gene match. Germline V gene sequence: CDR1 SGHRS, CDR2 YFSETQ. The CDR3 loop spans 14 amino acids. The CDR3 here is CASSKGQANNEQFF. DNA of the CDR3: TGCGCCAGCAGCAAGGGACAGGCTAACAATGAGCAGTTCTTC.

A remark on this clone: One end of the junction does not line up with germline, which may come from a read error. The chain combines TRBV7-2 with TRBJ1-3; D may be TRBD1 (6 bases). The CDR3 is 17 amino acids. In germline, CDR1 is SGHTA, CDR2 FQGNSA. Here the CDR3 reads CASTLASDSTSGNTIYF. In DNA form, the CDR3 reads TGTGCCAGCACCTTAGCTTCGGACAGTACCTCTGGAAACACCATATATTTT.

The CDR3 coding sequence is TGTGCCAGCAGCTTAGGAACGGCTTTTCAAGAGACCCAGTACTTC. This sequence encodes CASSLGTAFQETQYF. The V gene is TRBV7-9, the J gene TRBJ2-5; D is unresolved. The germline CDR1 and CDR2 sequences are SEHNR and FQNEAQ (reference sequence). CDR3 length: 15 amino acids. The ends were cut back, 1 base at V and 2 bases at J, with 11 bases in the middle.

Regarding this clone: The sample carries other DNA sequences with the same CDR3. This chain joins TRBV28 and TRBJ2-6; D not certain. Germline CDR1 and CDR2: MDHEN and SYDVKM. The CDR3 totals 13 residues. V lost 5 bases to trimming and J lost 0 bases, with 2 bases between them. Written as DNA, the CDR3 is TGTGCCAGCAGTCCCTCTGGGGCCAACGTCCTGACTTTC. It is translated as CASSPSGANVLTF.

The CDR3 DNA sequence: TGTGCCACCAGCAGTCAGGCGGGGGACTCTGAAGCTTTCTTT. It yields the protein CATSSQAGDSEAFF. J is TRBJ1-1 and V is TRBV15; possibly TRBD1 for D (5 bases). The V and J ends lost 3 bases and 6 bases respectively, with 14 bases between them. Germline V gene sequence: CDR1 LNHNV, CDR2 YYDKDF (reference sequence). This CDR3 contains 14 residues.

The chain joins TRBV5-4 to TRBJ2-7, with 7 bases identical to TRBD2. This CDR3 spans 17 amino acids. The germline V gene encodes CDR1 SGHNT and CDR2 YYREEE (reference sequence). V shed 3 bases, J shed 2 bases, and the junction held 14 bases outside the gene matches. This CDR3 is CASSSSPRGRFPYEQYF. For the CDR3, the DNA is TGTGCCAGCAGCTCTTCTCCGCGCGGGAGATTCCCCTACGAGCAGTACTTC.

This clone has a single count. This chain joins TRBV25-1 and TRBJ2-1; 11 bases line up with TRBD2. There are 15 residues in the CDR3. The trim removed 4 bases at V and 3 bases at J, leaving 2 bases unmatched. Germline V gives CDR1 MGHDK, CDR2 SYGVNS. The CDR3, as DNA: TGTGCCAGCAGTGCACTAGCGGGAGTCTACAATGAGCAGTTCTTC. Amino acid sequence: CASSALAGVYNEQFF.

The J gene is TRBJ1-2, the V gene TRBV2; D is perhaps TRBD1 (5 bases). Germline V gene data show CDR1 as SNHLY and CDR2 as FYNNEI. The CDR3 consists of 12 residues. Trimming stripped 9 bases from V and 9 bases from J, with 17 bases between. The CDR3 region is CASSFQGSRYTF. CDR3 DNA sequence: TGTGCCAGTTCGTTCCAGGGCTCTCGCTACACCTTC.

This clone is a singleton in its sample. The V gene is TRBV28, the J gene TRBJ2-7; D is uncertain. This CDR3 has 15 amino acids. Germline lookup yields CDR1 MDHEN and CDR2 SYDVKM. V lost 6 bases and J lost 2, with 17 bases in between. The CDR3 is CASSSVGIPTYEQYF. The CDR3 DNA sequence: TGTGCCAGCAGCTCGGTGGGGATACCTACCTACGAGCAGTACTTC.

The V gene is TRBV7-6, the J gene TRBJ2-1; possible D gene TRBD2, 8 bases. V was pared by 1 base and J by 0 bases, with 16 bases between. The CDR3 covers 18 residues. In germline, CDR1 is SGHVS, CDR2 FNYEAQ. CDR3 region: CASSLEGAAGASYNEQFF. The CDR3 DNA reads as TGTGCCAGCAGCTTAGAGGGGGCAGCGGGGGCCTCCTACAATGAGCAGTTCTTC. Filled out from reference TRBV7-6 and TRBJ2-1, the complete variable domain reads GAGVSQSPRYKVTKRGQDVALRCDPISGHVSLYWYRQALGQGPEFLTYFNYEAQQDKSGLPNDRFSAERPEGSISTLTIQRTEQRDSAMYRCASSLEGAAGASYNEQFFGPGTRLTVL.

The CDR3 coding sequence is TGTGCCAGCAGAAATTGGGACAGGAGGAACACTGAAGCTTTCTTT. Translated, it gives CASRNWDRRNTEAFF. The chain combines TRBV28 with TRBJ1-1; TRBD1 aligns across 8 bases. The CDR3 length is 15 residues. V shed 6 bases and J 1 base; nucleotides not matched to a gene: 7. Germline V lookup: CDR1 MDHEN, CDR2 SYDVKM.

This clone was observed a few times. The chain uses TRBV28 and TRBJ1-2; tentatively, D is TRBD1 (5 bases). The CDR3 has 13 residues. The V end lost 3 bases, the J end lost 14 bases, and 19 bases lay between the germline ends. Germline values: CDR1 MDHEN, CDR2 SYDVKM. The CDR3 DNA is TGTGCCAGCAGTTTTGGCCGGGACCGGGGTAAAACCTTC. Protein sequence: CASSFGRDRGKTF.

The V and J genes are TRBV5-4 and TRBJ2-1; D uncertain. Germline V gene lookup returns CDR1 SGHNT and CDR2 YYREEE (reference sequence). This CDR3 has 15 residues. V was clipped by 5 bases and J by 0 bases, with 12 bases between them. The CDR3 DNA is TGTGCCAGCAGTCAGCTTAAAGGCTCCTACAATGAGCAGTTCTTC. It yields the protein CASSQLKGSYNEQFF.

V usage is TRBV15 and J usage is TRBJ1-1; no definite D call. Per the germline V gene, CDR1 is LNHNV and CDR2 is YYDKDF (reference sequence). This CDR3 spans 12 amino acids. V was cut by 2 bases and J by 9 bases, with 10 bases left in between. DNA of the CDR3: TGTGCCACCAGCAGAACCCCCGAGAAAGCTTTCTTT. Encoded protein: CATSRTPEKAFF.

The chain is built from TRBV5-8 and TRBJ1-5; D gene ambiguous. Trimming pared 0 bases from V and 5 bases from J, leaving 12 bases between. CDR3 size: 15 residues. The V gene's germline CDR1 is SGHTS and CDR2 YDEGEE. CDR3: CASSLGEGYDQPQHF. The CDR3 DNA reads as TGTGCCAGCAGCTTGGGAGAAGGGTATGATCAGCCCCAGCATTTT.